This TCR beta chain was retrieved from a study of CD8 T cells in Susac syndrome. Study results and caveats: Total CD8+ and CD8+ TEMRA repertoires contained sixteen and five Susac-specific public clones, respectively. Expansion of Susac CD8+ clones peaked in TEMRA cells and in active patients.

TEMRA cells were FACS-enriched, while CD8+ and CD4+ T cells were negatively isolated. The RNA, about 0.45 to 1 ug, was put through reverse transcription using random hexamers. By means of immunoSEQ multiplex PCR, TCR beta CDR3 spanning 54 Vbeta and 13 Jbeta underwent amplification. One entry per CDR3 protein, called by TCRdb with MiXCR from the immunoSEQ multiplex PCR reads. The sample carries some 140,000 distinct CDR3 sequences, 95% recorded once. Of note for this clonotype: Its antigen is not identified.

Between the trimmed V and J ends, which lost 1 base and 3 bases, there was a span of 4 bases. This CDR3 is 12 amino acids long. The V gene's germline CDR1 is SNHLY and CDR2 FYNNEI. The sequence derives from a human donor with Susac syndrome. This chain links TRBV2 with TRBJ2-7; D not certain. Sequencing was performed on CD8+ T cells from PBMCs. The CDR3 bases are TGTGCCAGCAGTGAAGGGGACTACGAGCAGTACTTC. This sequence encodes CASSEGDYEQYF.